This TCR beta chain was obtained from a study of T cell changes during pregnancy in multiple sclerosis. Some clones are missing from TCRdb's copy, which holds only in-frame ones; the method was immunoSEQ multiplex PCR. The table lists fewer than 30,000 clones, around 94% of them singletons. This clone has only a few counts. The germline V and J ends were trimmed by 4 bases and 8 bases, with 7 bases remaining between them. CDR1 and CDR2 from the germline V gene are SGDLS and YYNGEE. This CDR3 is 12 amino acids long. The V and J genes are TRBV9 and TRBJ1-6; D uncertain. Sample: CD8+ T cells from peripheral blood mononuclear cells, taken before pregnancy. The source of this sequence is a female donor with multiple sclerosis, enrolled in a pregnancy study. CDR3 loop: CASSSGDSPLHF. The DNA of the CDR3 is TGTGCCAGCAGCTCGGGTGATTCACCCCTCCACTTT.